This T cell receptor beta chain was profiled in a study of CD8 T cells in ankylosing spondylitis. Broader study findings: For ankylosing spondylitis blood, a TCR beta motif of about 8 highly homologous variants appeared characteristic. Past research had described some motif variants in reactive arthritis synovial fluid and blood. CD8+ by phenotype, disease-linked clones were relatively rare in peripheral blood. Significant enrichment of disease-linked clones was reportedly seen in matched ankylosing spondylitis synovial fluid.

The germline V gene has CDR1 SGHTA and CDR2 FQGTGA. The CDR3 is made up of 14 amino acids. Trimming took 4 bases from V and 0 from J; bases not matched to a gene: 2. Quantitative 5'-RACE with molecular barcodes produced the TCR beta libraries. Each CDR3 protein gets one entry after TCRdb re-called the 5' RACE reads with MiXCR. This table holds roughly 350,000 distinct CDR3 sequences, roughly 8% found once. This clonotype came up a few times. Its antigen is undetermined. This TCR was sampled from a male donor with ankylosing spondylitis. V gene TRBV7-3 combines with J gene TRBJ1-1; 7 nucleotides line up with TRBD1. The sequencing input was blood, either unsorted or a sorted T cell fraction (not recorded which). The CDR3 sequence: CASSSGQLNTEAFF. CDR3 sequence (DNA): TGTGCCAGCAGCTCGGGACAGCTGAACACTGAAGCTTTCTTT.